Presented here are 25 T cell receptor beta chains from one specimen sequenced in a study of blood T cell repertoires in COVID-19. Here immunoSEQ multiplex PCR was the method, and the copy in TCRdb shows in-frame clones only, minus some. The sample gives 200,000 to 300,000 clones, about four fifths of which show up once; roughly 3.3% is in the top ten. Sequencing was carried out using peripheral blood. Receptors originate from a woman aged 18-30 years with acute or convalescent COVID-19.

The chain has TRBV6-6 and TRBJ2-3; maybe TRBD2 (6 bases). Trimming shortened V by 4 bases and J by 2 bases, and 16 bases separated the two germline ends. Germline V gives CDR1 MNHNY, CDR2 SVGAGI (reference sequence). The CDR3 has 16 amino acids. The CDR3 DNA is TGTGCCAGCAGTTCCTCCGGGACTCCGAACACAGATACGCAGTATTTT. Protein product: CASSSSGTPNTDTQYF.

The table lists this clone with many counts. This chain joins TRBV29-1 and TRBJ1-2; D not certain. Between the trimmed V and J ends, which lost 3 bases and 4 bases, there was a span of 15 bases. Germline-derived CDR1 and CDR2 are SQVTM and ANQGSEA. The CDR3 spans 14 residues. CDR3 region: CSVDWLGGSYGYTF. For the CDR3, the DNA is TGCAGCGTTGATTGGTTAGGCGGGAGCTATGGCTACACCTTC.

As DNA, the CDR3 is TGTGCCACCAGCAGAACCGGGACAGGGTCTCAGCCCCAGCATTTT. Its translation: CATSRTGTGSQPQHF. The chain links TRBV15 to TRBJ1-5; 9 nucleotides align to TRBD1. Trimming at V came to 2 bases and at J to 6 bases, leaving 5 bases not matched to a gene. This CDR3 contains 15 residues. Germline V gene lookup returns CDR1 LNHNV and CDR2 YYDKDF (reference sequence). Based on the CDR3 plus reference TRBV15 and TRBJ1-5, the full variable domain is DAMVIQNPRYQVTQFGKPVTLSCSQTLNHNVMYWYQQKSSQAPKLLFHYYDKDFNNEADTPDNFQSRRPNTSFCFLDIRSPGLGDTAMYLCATSRTGTGSQPQHFGDGTRLSIL.

The CDR3 coding sequence is TGTGCCAGCAGCTTAGTCTCCAGCGGGGGGTGGGATGAGCAGTTCTTC. It specifies CASSLVSSGGWDEQFF. The chain employs TRBV11-2 and TRBJ2-1, with TRBD2 identical over 9 bases. The length of the CDR3 is 16 residues. Germline CDR1 and CDR2: SGHAT and FQNNGV. Trimming removed 1 base from V and 8 bases from J; junction bases left unmatched: 9.

Note on this clone: The junction and the germline gene differ at one end; a read error may be behind it. V and J are TRBV9 and TRBJ1-2, with D tentatively TRBD1 (5 bases). The CDR3 runs to 14 residues. CDR1 is SGDLS, CDR2 YYNGEE, per germline. The CDR3: CASSVGVGREGCTF. CDR3 coding DNA: TGTGCCAGCAGCGTAGGGGTGGGCAGGGAAGGCTGCACCTTC.

V gene TRBV30 combines with J gene TRBJ2-1, with no clear D. The CDR3 runs to 11 residues. CDR1 is GTSNPN and CDR2 is SVGIG in the germline V gene (reference sequence). With 1 base removed from V and 6 bases from J, the gap between germline ends came to 4 bases. Here the CDR3 DNA reads TGTGCCTGGAGTGGGAGCAATGAGCAGTTCTTC. Its protein is CAWSGSNEQFF.

This chain uses TRBV30 with TRBJ1-5; the D gene is possibly TRBD1 (5 bases). This CDR3 contains 13 residues. Germline V gene data show CDR1 as GTSNPN and CDR2 as SVGIG (reference sequence). Trimming took off 1 base at V and 1 base at J, with 5 bases between the two ends. This chain's CDR3 is CAWSGQSNQPQHF. The CDR3 DNA sequence: TGTGCCTGGAGTGGACAGAGCAATCAGCCCCAGCATTTT.

The genes are TRBV28 and TRBJ1-2; no definite D call. Germline assignment: CDR1 MDHEN and CDR2 SYDVKM. Trimming left V 3 bases short and J 4 bases short, with 15 bases between. This CDR3 is 15 amino acids long. The CDR3 coding sequence is TGTGCCAGCAGTTTTGATGCCAGTTCAACCTATGGCTACACCTTC. It codes for CASSFDASSTYGYTF.

In this sample, this clone turned up once. The chain employs TRBV6-6 and TRBJ2-1, with D tentatively TRBD2 (5 bases). The CDR3 covers 13 residues. The V end was cut by 10 bases, the J end by 0 bases, with 10 bases between. Germline CDR1 reads MNHNY; CDR2 reads SVGAGI (reference sequence). The chain's CDR3 is CATGMSSYNEQFF. The CDR3 bases are TGTGCCACCGGGATGAGCTCCTACAATGAGCAGTTCTTC.

The chain carries TRBV28 and TRBJ1-4, with 7 bases lining up with TRBD1. The V segment lost 6 bases and the J segment 8 bases; nucleotides outside the gene matches: 0. The CDR3 has 11 residues. Germline CDR1 MDHEN, CDR2 SYDVKM. CDR3 sequence reads: CASRQGEKLFF. The CDR3 nucleotides read TGTGCCAGCAGACAGGGGGAAAAACTGTTTTTT.

The chain couples TRBV15 to TRBJ1-5; 7 nucleotides align to TRBD1. The CDR3 extends over 18 amino acids. CDR1 LNHNV and CDR2 YYDKDF come from the germline V gene (reference sequence). The J segment lost 7 bases and the V segment lost 5 bases, leaving 20 bases of the junction unmatched. The CDR3 DNA sequence: TGTGCCACCAGCGCAGTCATCACCTATCAGGGGGTAGGGCAGCCCCAGCATTTT. It codes for CATSAVITYQGVGQPQHF.

This chain joins TRBV19 and TRBJ1-2, with D tentatively TRBD1 (6 bases). The CDR3 has 11 residues. In germline, CDR1 is LNHDA, CDR2 SQIVND (reference sequence). Deletions cut 4 bases from V and 13 bases from J, with 13 bases between. The CDR3 protein is CASSTRQDRTF. Here the CDR3 DNA reads TGTGCCAGTAGTACAAGACAGGACCGCACCTTC.

CDR3 loop: CASRGSWGGRNEQFF. CDR3 nucleotides: TGTGCCAGCAGGGGCTCATGGGGGGGCCGGAATGAGCAGTTCTTC. The genes are TRBV11-2 and TRBJ2-1, with D perhaps TRBD2 (7 bases). Germline CDR1 and CDR2: SGHAT and FQNNGV. This CDR3 comprises 15 residues. The germline V and J ends were trimmed by 6 bases and 7 bases, with 19 bases remaining between them.

The chain uses TRBV19 and TRBJ1-1; D may be TRBD1 (6 bases). The CDR3 spans 14 residues. Trimming took off 3 bases at V and 4 bases at J, with 12 bases between the two ends. CDR1 and CDR2 from the germline V gene are LNHDA and SQIVND (reference sequence). The CDR3 sequence: CASSIGGGSTEAFF. DNA of the CDR3: TGTGCCAGTAGTATTGGGGGCGGCTCCACTGAAGCTTTCTTT.

This clone was counted only a few times. The V call is TRBV27, the J call TRBJ1-2; a possible D gene is TRBD1 (6 bases). This CDR3 has 15 amino acids. Germline CDR1 MNHEY, CDR2 SMNVEV (reference sequence). V lost 3 bases and J 4 bases, leaving 15 bases between the germline ends. The CDR3 here is CASSFSGVSPYGYTF. CDR3 in DNA: TGTGCCAGCAGTTTCTCAGGGGTTTCCCCCTATGGCTACACCTTC.

This rearrangement joins TRBV19 to TRBJ2-5; a possible D gene is TRBD1 (6 bases). Trimming left V 3 bases short and J 7 bases short, with 12 bases between. The CDR3 totals 13 residues. Germline V gene sequence: CDR1 LNHDA, CDR2 SQIVND (reference sequence). CDR3 bases: TGTGCCAGTAGTATTCAGGGGACGGGGACCCAGTACTTC. Its translation is CASSIQGTGTQYF.

The chain joins TRBV7-9 to TRBJ2-1, with D hard to call. Trimming took off 5 bases at V and 3 bases at J, with 5 bases between the two ends. The CDR3 runs to 12 residues. Germline CDR1 reads SEHNR; CDR2 reads FQNEAQ (reference sequence). For the CDR3, the DNA is TGTGCCAGCAGCCCCGGCTACAATGAGCAGTTCTTC. This translates into CASSPGYNEQFF.

The chain uses TRBV28 and TRBJ1-5; 9 bases align to TRBD1. The germline gives CDR1 MDHEN, CDR2 SYDVKM. The J segment lost 5 bases and the V segment lost 7 bases, leaving 6 bases of the junction unmatched. The CDR3 is 14 residues long. The CDR3 region is CASTPGTGHQPQHF. CDR3 sequence (DNA): TGTGCCAGCACCCCCGGGACAGGGCATCAGCCCCAGCATTTT.

V gene TRBV19 combines with J gene TRBJ1-1; D ambiguous. Between the trimmed V and J ends, which lost 9 bases and 3 bases, there was a span of 11 bases. The CDR3 totals 12 residues. Germline loops: CDR1 LNHDA, CDR2 SQIVND (reference sequence). For the CDR3, the DNA is TGTGCCAGCGGAGGACGGGACACTGAAGCTTTCTTT. It is translated as CASGGRDTEAFF.

This clone was picked up a small number of times. The J gene is TRBJ2-7, the V gene TRBV2; possibly TRBD1 for D (5 bases). The germline V gene has CDR1 SNHLY and CDR2 FYNNEI. V lost 1 base and J 7 bases, leaving 17 bases between the germline ends. The CDR3 has 15 amino acids. The CDR3 sequence is CASSEGQRSLQEQYF. CDR3 sequence (DNA): TGTGCCAGCAGTGAAGGACAGAGATCGCTACAGGAGCAGTACTTC.

The chain is built from TRBV7-2 and TRBJ2-1; 7 bases are a match to TRBD2. Germline V gives CDR1 SGHTA, CDR2 FQGNSA. V was pared by 1 base and J by 13 bases, with 7 bases of the junction left unmatched. The CDR3 is 13 amino acids. In DNA form, the CDR3 reads TGTGCCAGCAGCTTAGGCGGGAGAACTGTCCAGTTCTTC. Encoded protein: CASSLGGRTVQFF.

The chain has TRBV3-1 (or the pseudogene TRBV3-2) and TRBJ2-2, with D possibly matching TRBD2 (6 bases). Germline V gene sequence: CDR1 LGHDT, CDR2 YNNKEL (reference sequence). CDR3 length: 16 amino acids. The germline V and J ends were trimmed by 1 base and 0 bases, with 9 bases remaining between them. Here the CDR3 DNA reads TGTGCCAGCAGCCAAGGGGAGGTCGCGAACACCGGGGAGCTGTTTTTT. Protein product: CASSQGEVANTGELFF.

The chain uses TRBV11-2 and TRBJ1-6; D uncertain. Germline assignment: CDR1 SGHAT and CDR2 FQNNGV. CDR3 length: 14 amino acids. Trimming shortened V by 3 bases and J by 7 bases, and 10 bases separated the two germline ends. The CDR3 spells CASSFGEINSPLHF. DNA for the CDR3: TGTGCCAGCAGCTTTGGGGAGATCAATTCACCCCTCCACTTT.

The gene calls are TRBV4-3 and TRBJ2-3; 9 bases line up with TRBD2. The V gene's germline CDR1 is LGHNA and CDR2 YSLEER. The ends lost 0 bases at V and 1 base at J; junction bases unmatched: 5. This CDR3 is built from 17 residues. The CDR3 coding sequence is TGCGCCAGCAGCCAAGATCTCGGCGGGAGGGGCACAGATACGCAGTATTTT. The encoded protein is CASSQDLGGRGTDTQYF.

J is TRBJ1-1 and V is TRBV30; 7 positions agree with TRBD1. V lost 0 bases to trimming and J lost 12 bases; unmatched junction nucleotides: 10. The CDR3 consists of 13 residues. CDR1 and CDR2 (germline): GTSNPN, SVGIG (reference sequence). Written as DNA, the CDR3 is TGTGCCTGGAGTGTAGGGAGACAGGGTTCCACTTTCTTT. Residues: CAWSVGRQGSTFF.